The 23 T cell receptor beta chains given below trace back to one sample, sequenced in a study of T cells expressing NK-cell markers. TCRdb re-called the 5' RACE reads and catalogs CDR3 proteins one per entry, DNA excluded. With roughly 450,000 distinct CDR3 sequences in the sample, the ten largest clones hold 1.4%. The specimen was blood T cells: a sorted CD56 or NKG2C T cell subset, CD4+ or CD8+ T cells, or bulk PBMC T cells (not recorded which). The receptors originated from a woman aged 45 to 65 in good health.

V usage is TRBV24-1 and J usage is TRBJ2-1; with no DNA, the TCRdb D assignment of TRBD1 cannot be verified. From germline, CDR1 is KGHDR and CDR2 SFDVKD. The CDR3 consists of 14 residues. CDR3 in amino acids: CATSDGGNNNEQFF.

This rearrangement joins TRBV21-1 to TRBJ1-4; as DNA is missing, the TRBD1 call by TCRdb cannot be tested. TRBV21-1 has pseudogene status. The CDR3 loop spans 15 amino acids. The chain's CDR3 is CASSRNRATNEKLFF.

The V gene is TRBV24-1, the J gene TRBJ2-1; the D call of TRBD2 rests on TCRdb alone, since no DNA is present to check it. Looked up from germline, CDR1 is KGHDR and CDR2 is SFDVKD. The CDR3 is made up of 17 amino acids. The CDR3 protein is CATSDFSAAKSYNEQFF.

V and J are TRBV12-3 or TRBV12-4 and TRBJ2-2; TCRdb designates TRBD1, a call that cannot be tested without DNA. The CDR3 sequence is 15 residues long. This chain's CDR3 is CASTPGTGPTGELFF.

The V and J genes are TRBV20-1 and TRBJ2-1; TCRdb designates TRBD2, a call that cannot be tested without DNA. The CDR3 extends over 15 amino acids. Germline V gene sequence: CDR1 DFQATT, CDR2 SNEGSKA (reference sequence). CDR3: CSAREEAGVLNEQFF.

This rearrangement joins TRBV5-6 to TRBJ2-3; the D call from TCRdb, TRBD1, cannot be confirmed without DNA. The CDR3 sequence is 14 residues long. Germline lookup yields CDR1 SGHDT and CDR2 YYEEEE. The CDR3: CASSPEPGADTQYF.

The chain combines TRBV20-1 with TRBJ2-1; the TCRdb D gene call, TRBD2, has no DNA to confirm it. This CDR3 contains 16 residues. Germline-derived CDR1 and CDR2 are DFQATT and SNEGSKA (reference sequence). Here the CDR3 reads CSASGLAGGPKDEQFF.

This chain joins TRBV5-5 and TRBJ2-6. This CDR3 comprises 17 residues. Germline CDR1 and CDR2: SGHKS and YYEKEE (reference sequence). The CDR3 loop reads CASSLVLTPSGANVLTF. Drawing the rest from reference TRBV5-5 and TRBJ2-6, the complete variable domain is DAGVTQSPTHLIKTRGQQVTLRCSPISGHKSVSWYQQVLGQGPQFIFQYYEKEERGRGNFPDRFSARQFPNYSSELNVNALLLGDSALYLCASSLVLTPSGANVLTFGAGSRLTVL.

The chain combines TRBV12-5 with TRBJ2-1; the TCRdb D gene call, TRBD2, has no DNA to confirm it. CDR1 and CDR2 from the germline V gene are LGHNT and FRNRAP. This CDR3 comprises 16 residues. The CDR3: CASGPTPGLPRDEQFF.

This chain uses TRBV20-1 with TRBJ2-3; the TCRdb call, TRBD2, lacks DNA for checking. Germline V gene lookup returns CDR1 DFQATT and CDR2 SNEGSKA (reference sequence). This CDR3 comprises 15 residues. CDR3: CSASRSGDSTDTQYF.

The chain employs TRBV7-2 and TRBJ1-2. The germline CDR1 and CDR2 sequences are SGHTA and FQGNSA. The CDR3 is made up of 13 amino acids. CDR3 region: CASSPQGLRGYTF.

The chain links TRBV5-1 to TRBJ1-6; with no DNA, the TCRdb D assignment of TRBD1 cannot be verified. CDR1 and CDR2 (germline): SGHRS, YFSETQ. This CDR3 has 16 amino acids. The CDR3 loop is CASSSTGQGINSPLHF. The whole variable domain, filled in from reference TRBV5-1 and TRBJ1-6, reads KAGVTQTPRYLIKTRGQQVTLSCSPISGHRSVSWYQQTPGQGLQFLFEYFSETQRNKGNFPGRFSGRQFSNSRSEMNVSTLELGDSALYLCASSSTGQGINSPLHFGNGTRLTVT.

The chain recombines TRBV7-8 with TRBJ2-5; as DNA is missing, the TRBD2 call by TCRdb cannot be tested. Per the germline V gene, CDR1 is SGHVS and CDR2 is FQNEAQ. The CDR3 contains 18 residues. CDR3 sequence reads: CASSLGTLWALAEETQYF.

The V call is TRBV7-6, the J call TRBJ2-3; the TCRdb call, TRBD1, lacks DNA for checking. Germline lookup yields CDR1 SGHVS and CDR2 FNYEAQ. The CDR3 loop spans 14 amino acids. CDR3 amino acids: CASSLVEGPDTQYF.

J is TRBJ2-3 and V is TRBV18. CDR1 KGHSH and CDR2 LQKENI come from the germline V gene. CDR3 length equals 16 residues. The CDR3 here is CASSPQQAELTDTQYF.

The rearrangement links TRBV18 to TRBJ1-4. CDR1 and CDR2 from the germline V gene are KGHSH and LQKENI. CDR3 length equals 16 residues. The chain's CDR3 is CASSPVLSATNEKLFF.

This chain joins TRBV24-1 and TRBJ2-1; TCRdb picks TRBD2, but there is no DNA to check that call. Germline V lookup: CDR1 KGHDR, CDR2 SFDVKD. The CDR3 contains 15 residues. The CDR3 region is CATSDPDYQADEQFF.

V and J are TRBV12-3 or TRBV12-4 and TRBJ1-3; without DNA, the TCRdb call of TRBD1 cannot be checked. The CDR3 contains 15 residues. Here the CDR3 reads CASRSQGRDGNTIYF.

The chain couples TRBV12-5 to TRBJ2-5. The CDR3 loop spans 13 amino acids. Germline CDR1 reads LGHNT; CDR2 reads FRNRAP. The CDR3 protein is CASGLGQGETQYF.

The chain is built from TRBV15 and TRBJ2-7; TCRdb's D call of TRBD1 is untestable without DNA. The length of the CDR3 is 14 residues. CDR1 is LNHNV, CDR2 YYDKDF, per germline (reference sequence). This CDR3 reads CATRPDRESYEQYF.

The rearrangement uses TRBV7-3 and TRBJ1-1. The CDR3 loop spans 13 amino acids. Germline V gene lookup returns CDR1 SGHTA and CDR2 FQGTGA. The CDR3: CASSLTPSVEAFF.

V and J are TRBV12-3 or TRBV12-4 and TRBJ1-3. This CDR3 is built from 15 residues. CDR3: CASSLFGSAGNTIYF.

V and J are TRBV5-6 and TRBJ2-1. Germline lookup yields CDR1 SGHDT and CDR2 YYEEEE. This CDR3 contains 15 residues. This CDR3 reads CASSFATNTYNEQFF.